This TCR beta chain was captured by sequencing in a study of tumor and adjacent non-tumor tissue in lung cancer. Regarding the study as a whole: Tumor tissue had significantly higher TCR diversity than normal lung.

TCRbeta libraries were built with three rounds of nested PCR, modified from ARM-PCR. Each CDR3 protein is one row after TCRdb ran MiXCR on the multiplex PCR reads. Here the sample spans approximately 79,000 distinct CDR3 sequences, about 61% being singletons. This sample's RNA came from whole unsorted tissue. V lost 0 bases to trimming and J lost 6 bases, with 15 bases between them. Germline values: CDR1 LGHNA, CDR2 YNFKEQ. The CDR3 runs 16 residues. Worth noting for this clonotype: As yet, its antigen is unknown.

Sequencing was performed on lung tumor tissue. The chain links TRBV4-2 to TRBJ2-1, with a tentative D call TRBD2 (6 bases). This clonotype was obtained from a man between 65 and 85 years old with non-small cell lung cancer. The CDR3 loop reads CASSQEQSGGLNEQFF. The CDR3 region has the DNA TGTGCCAGCAGCCAAGAGCAAAGTGGGGGACTCAATGAGCAGTTCTTC.